This T cell receptor (beta chain) was profiled in a study of Graves' ophthalmopathy and Graves' hyperthyroidism. This clonotype was observed at least ten times. Transcripts of RNA were the source for amplifying TCR beta CDR3 regions. The first round was an RT-PCR with HTBI primers, and the second round was a multiplex PCR. Using its own MiXCR run on the multiplex PCR reads, TCRdb lists one record per CDR3 protein. The sample consists of hundreds of thousands of distinct CDR3 sequences, about 24% of them appearing once. The V end was cut by 4 bases, the J end by 6 bases, with 13 bases between. This CDR3 is built from 13 residues. Germline V lookup: CDR1 MNHNS, CDR2 SASEGT.

The receptor was isolated from a woman aged 18-29 years with stable Graves' hyperthyroidism. Some clones in this sample may be carry-over from other donors' samples. The chain links TRBV6-1 to TRBJ2-7; TRBD2 is a possible D gene (5 bases). The sequenced sample was peripheral blood. CDR3 in DNA: TGTGCCAGCAGTGGGGTCGCGGGTGGCGAGCAGTACTTC. Translated: CASSGVAGGEQYF.